This T cell receptor (beta chain) was obtained from a study of lymphopenia after photon versus proton radiotherapy. Points from the study as a whole: Proton therapy kept repertoires fairly stable, unlike photons, which gained effector/memory cells. Survival link was tested only in deceased patients; proton benefit remains a possibility.

This CDR3 spans 15 amino acids. The V and J ends lost 4 bases and 4 bases respectively, with 17 bases between them. Germline-derived CDR1 and CDR2 are SGHRS and YFSETQ. TCRdb keeps only in-frame clones here, not all; method: immunoSEQ multiplex PCR. This table has approximately 58,000 clones, around 88% appearing once. With regard to this clone: Antigen specificity is unknown.

The rearrangement joins TRBV5-1 to TRBJ2-5; D tentatively reads TRBD1 or TRBD2 (5 bases each). This sequence originates from a middle-aged man with gastric cancer. The starting material was peripheral blood, obtained from a patient treated with photon-based radiotherapy. The CDR3 sequence is CASSDQGYGGETQYF. The CDR3 bases are TGCGCCAGCAGCGACCAGGGCTATGGGGGAGAGACCCAGTACTTC.